This T cell receptor beta chain is drawn from a study of blood T cells in healthy people across ages. Study-wide context: For every two T cells, template switching captured about one barcoded beta molecule.

It was with a sample-barcoded 5' primer and a J-beta primer mix that a second PCR of roughly 7 to 11 cycles was run. Each CDR3 protein is one row after TCRdb ran MiXCR on the 5' RACE reads. The table has about 1,800,000 distinct CDR3 sequences, roughly 27% seen once. Germline CDR1 and CDR2: SGHAT and FQNNGV. The V end was cut by 4 bases, the J end by 3 bases, with 13 bases between. This CDR3 region has 14 residues. This clonotype was detected once. Antigen specificity is unknown. Isolated per sample were at least 7 million PBMCs. Study-wide results and caveats: Donor CMV status, an unknown factor, possibly confounded changes in expanded clonotypes.

The chain joins TRBV11-2 to TRBJ2-7; TRBD2 might be the D (5 bases). The sequence was obtained from a woman aged 30 to 39 in good health. The sample taken for sequencing was blood. The CDR3 sequence: CASSSRRGIYEQYF. CDR3 nucleotides: TGTGCCAGCAGCTCTAGACGGGGAATCTACGAGCAGTACTTC. Full variable domain (missing parts from reference TRBV11-2 and TRBJ2-7): EAGVAQSPRYKIIEKRQSVAFWCNPISGHATLYWYQQILGQGPKLLIQFQNNGVVDDSQLPKDRFSAERLKGVDSTLKIQPAKLEDSAVYLCASSSRRGIYEQYFGPGTRLTVT.